A selection of T cell receptor beta chains follows, all from one sample in a study of blood T cell repertoires in COVID-19. Method: immunoSEQ multiplex PCR; TCRdb's copy keeps in-frame clones and lacks some. The sample lists about 75,000 clones, approximately 86% occurring once. The sequenced material came from peripheral blood. The receptors shown here come from a woman in her forties or fifties with acute or convalescent COVID-19. CDR3s include the opening cysteine and the closing phenylalanine or tryptophan. The D gene is left open where the match is weak. Size is stated for part of the rows, as once, few or many counts, or as a class when the clone is expanded.

CDR3: CASSGTSVNNEQFF
DNA: TGTGCCAGCAGTGGGACTAGCGTAAACAATGAGCAGTTCTTC
V: TRBV28
J: TRBJ2-1
size: few
D: TRBD2

CDR3: CASSVEVGRGYNEQFF
DNA: TGTGCCAGCAGCGTAGAGGTGGGGAGGGGGTACAATGAGCAGTTCTTC
V: TRBV9
J: TRBJ2-1
size: few
D: NA

CDR3: CASSQDQRTGGYTF
DNA: TGTGCCAGCAGCCAAGATCAGAGGACTGGAGGCTACACCTTC
V: TRBV14
J: TRBJ1-2
size: NA
D: NA

CDR3: CASLIRREDTEAFF
DNA: TGTGCCAGCCTGATCCGGCGCGAGGACACTGAAGCTTTCTTT
V: TRBV16
J: TRBJ1-1
size: NA
D: NA

CDR3: CASSLDGEGGNTIYF
DNA: TGCGCCAGCAGCTTGGATGGGGAGGGTGGAAACACCATATATTTT
V: TRBV5-1
J: TRBJ1-3
size: NA
D: NA

CDR3: CASRLGLDYEQYF
DNA: TGTGCCAGCAGACTCGGACTCGACTACGAGCAGTACTTC
V: TRBV6-5
J: TRBJ2-7
size: NA
D: NA

CDR3: CASSSRQGATYEQYF
DNA: TGCGCCAGCAGCTCGCGACAGGGGGCAACCTACGAGCAGTACTTC
V: TRBV4-1
J: TRBJ2-7
size: NA
D: TRBD1

CDR3: CASSAVGTGKTGELFF
DNA: TGTGCCAGCAGTGCCGTAGGGACAGGAAAGACCGGGGAGCTGTTTTTT
V: TRBV6-2/TRBV6-3
J: TRBJ2-2
size: few
D: TRBD1

CDR3: CASSQEYGGSTDTQYF
DNA: TGTGCCAGCAGCCAAGAATACGGGGGAAGCACAGATACGCAGTATTTT
V: TRBV4-2
J: TRBJ2-3
size: once
D: NA

CDR3: CASSFRERYGYTF
DNA: TGCGCCAGCAGCTTTCGCGAGAGATATGGCTACACCTTC
V: TRBV5-1
J: TRBJ1-2
size: NA
D: NA

CDR3: CASSLDVGNTIYF
DNA: TGTGCCAGCTCACTAGATGTCGGAAACACCATATATTTT
V: TRBV18
J: TRBJ1-3
size: NA
D: NA

CDR3: CATSIASGTEAFF
DNA: TGTGCCACCTCAATAGCGTCGGGCACTGAAGCTTTCTTT
V: TRBV19
J: TRBJ1-1
size: NA
D: NA

CDR3: CASSLRGSHVAYEQYF
DNA: TGTGCCAGCAGCTTAAGGGGGAGCCATGTAGCCTACGAGCAGTACTTC
V: TRBV7-2
J: TRBJ2-7
size: NA
D: NA

CDR3: CASSQGASSYNEQFF
DNA: TGTGCCAGCAGCCAGGGGGCAAGCTCCTACAATGAGCAGTTCTTC
V: TRBV11-2
J: TRBJ2-1
size: few
D: TRBD1

CDR3: CASSLQGPTEAFF
DNA: TGTGCCAGCAGTTTACAGGGGCCAACTGAAGCTTTCTTT
V: TRBV12-3/TRBV12-4
J: TRBJ1-1
size: NA
D: NA

CDR3: CASSDSPGTGIEGGYGYTF
DNA: TGTGCCAGCAGCGATAGCCCCGGGACAGGGATTGAGGGAGGGTATGGCTACACCTTC
V: TRBV9
J: TRBJ1-2
size: NA
D: TRBD1

CDR3: CATTFRAISGGAFF
DNA: TGTGCCACTACCTTTCGCGCAATCTCAGGGGGGGCTTTCTTT
V: TRBV30
J: TRBJ1-1
size: once
D: TRBD1

CDR3: CASSQDGGRGEQFF
DNA: TGCGCCAGCAGCCAAGATGGGGGGAGAGGTGAGCAGTTCTTC
V: TRBV4-3
J: TRBJ2-1
size: NA
D: NA

CDR3: CASSAQPLVEQFF
DNA: TGTGCCAGCAGCGCCCAGCCCCTAGTGGAGCAGTTCTTC
V: TRBV9
J: TRBJ2-1
size: NA
D: NA

CDR3: CASSLAGGYEQYF
DNA: TGTGCCAGCAGTCTTGCGGGGGGGTACGAGCAGTACTTC
V: TRBV6-4
J: TRBJ2-7
size: NA
D: TRBD2

CDR3: CASSPPSRPSTEAFF
DNA: TGTGCCAGCTCACCACCCTCCAGGCCCTCCACTGAAGCTTTCTTT
V: TRBV18
J: TRBJ1-1
size: NA
D: NA

CDR3: CASSRTSTYEQYF
DNA: TGTGCCAGCAGCCGAACTAGCACCTACGAGCAGTACTTC
V: TRBV7-9
J: TRBJ2-7
size: NA
D: NA

CDR3: CASSISSIHEQYF
DNA: TGTGCCAGCAGTATCTCCTCTATACACGAGCAGTACTTC
V: TRBV27
J: TRBJ2-7
size: NA
D: NA

CDR3: CASSGAGLAPYEQYF
DNA: TGTGCCAGCAGTGGGGCGGGGTTAGCGCCCTACGAGCAGTACTTC
V: TRBV28
J: TRBJ2-7
size: NA
D: NA

CDR3: CSASTGVQHEQYF
DNA: TGCAGTGCTAGTACAGGGGTTCAACACGAGCAGTACTTC
V: TRBV20-1
J: TRBJ2-7
size: NA
D: TRBD1

CDR3: CASSLEIAGRRDEQFF
DNA: TGTGCCAGCAGCTTGGAGATAGCGGGGAGGAGGGATGAGCAGTTCTTC
V: TRBV11-1
J: TRBJ2-1
size: NA
D: TRBD2

CDR3: CASSLTTVNTEAFF
DNA: TGTGCCAGCAGCTTGACAACGGTGAACACTGAAGCTTTCTTT
V: TRBV11-2
J: TRBJ1-1
size: once
D: NA

CDR3: CAWSGFLSRAEAFF
DNA: TGTGCCTGGAGTGGGTTTTTATCGAGGGCTGAAGCTTTCTTT
V: TRBV30
J: TRBJ1-1
size: NA
D: NA

CDR3: CASSPSGLNYGYTF
DNA: TGTGCCAGCTCACCGTCAGGGCTTAACTATGGCTACACCTTC
V: TRBV18
J: TRBJ1-2
size: NA
D: NA

CDR3: CASSLVSFDRGNTGELFF
DNA: TGCGCCAGCAGCTTGGTTTCGTTCGACAGGGGGAACACCGGGGAGCTGTTTTTT
V: TRBV5-1
J: TRBJ2-2
size: once
D: TRBD1

CDR3: CAWERGVPYEQYF
DNA: TGTGCCTGGGAGCGGGGGGTCCCCTACGAGCAGTACTTC
V: TRBV30
J: TRBJ2-7
size: NA
D: TRBD2

CDR3: CASSLQASNTEAFF
DNA: TGTGCCAGCAGTCTCCAGGCGTCGAACACTGAAGCTTTCTTT
V: TRBV2
J: TRBJ1-1
size: NA
D: NA

CDR3: CASLLGAGDEQFF
DNA: TGTGCCAGTCTCCTCGGCGCGGGGGATGAGCAGTTCTTC
V: TRBV7-9
J: TRBJ2-1
size: NA
D: TRBD2

CDR3: CSVDENRGTGELFF
DNA: TGCAGCGTTGATGAGAACAGGGGAACCGGGGAGCTGTTTTTT
V: TRBV29-1
J: TRBJ2-2
size: few
D: TRBD1

CDR3: CASRSGTGSYEQYF
DNA: TGTGCCAGCAGGTCCGGGACAGGGAGCTACGAGCAGTACTTC
V: TRBV5-4
J: TRBJ2-7
size: NA
D: TRBD1

CDR3: CASSPVKGGYQETQYF
DNA: TGTGCCAGCAGCCCAGTGAAGGGGGGGTACCAAGAGACCCAGTACTTC
V: TRBV11-2
J: TRBJ2-5
size: NA
D: NA

CDR3: CASSLPDSYNEQFF
DNA: TGTGCCAGCAGTTTACCAGACTCCTACAATGAGCAGTTCTTC
V: TRBV27
J: TRBJ2-1
size: NA
D: NA

CDR3: CASSKTGGRAGYTF
DNA: TGTGCCAGCAGTAAGACAGGGGGCAGGGCGGGCTACACCTTC
V: TRBV6-5
J: TRBJ1-2
size: once
D: TRBD1

CDR3: CASSLGAGSLGNTIYF
DNA: TGTGCCAGCAGCTTAGGGGCCGGTTCCCTAGGAAACACCATATATTTT
V: TRBV7-8
J: TRBJ1-3
size: NA
D: NA

CDR3: CASSKTGTGGFSNQPQHF
DNA: TGTGCCAGCAGTAAAACCGGGACAGGGGGCTTTAGCAATCAGCCCCAGCATTTT
V: TRBV27
J: TRBJ1-5
size: few
D: TRBD1

CDR3: CASSPRHSGGPGELFF
DNA: TGTGCCAGCAGCCCAAGACATTCAGGGGGTCCCGGGGAGCTGTTTTTT
V: TRBV7-2
J: TRBJ2-2
size: once
D: TRBD1

CDR3: CASTRGTGTTEAFF
DNA: TGCGCCAGCACCCGGGGGACAGGGACGACTGAAGCTTTCTTT
V: TRBV5-1
J: TRBJ1-1
size: NA
D: TRBD1

CDR3: CASSQDSRTGAKSPLHF
DNA: TGTGCCAGCAGCCAAGATTCGAGGACAGGGGCTAAGTCACCCCTCCACTTT
V: TRBV3-1/TRBV3-2
J: TRBJ1-6
size: NA
D: TRBD1

CDR3: CASSPNPGGSTEAFF
DNA: TGTGCCAGCAGCCCCAACCCAGGGGGGAGCACTGAAGCTTTCTTT
V: TRBV5-6
J: TRBJ1-1
size: NA
D: TRBD1

CDR3: CASSLRSYQETQYF
DNA: TGTGCCAGCTCACTGAGATCGTACCAAGAGACCCAGTACTTC
V: TRBV18
J: TRBJ2-5
size: NA
D: NA

CDR3: CASSFNRFNEQYF
DNA: TGTGCCAGCAGCTTCAACAGGTTTAACGAGCAGTACTTC
V: TRBV5-6
J: TRBJ2-7
size: NA
D: NA

CDR3: CASSQDRGEYGYTF
DNA: TGTGCCAGCAGCCAAGACCGGGGAGAATATGGCTACACCTTC
V: TRBV4-2
J: TRBJ1-2
size: NA
D: NA

CDR3: CASSRQAAYEQYF
DNA: TGTGCCAGCAGCCGACAGGCGGCCTACGAGCAGTACTTC
V: TRBV5-4
J: TRBJ2-7
size: few
D: NA

CDR3: CASSSGGSGKPQHF
DNA: TGTGCCAGCAGCTCGGGGGGTTCTGGGAAGCCCCAGCATTTT
V: TRBV6-5
J: TRBJ1-5
size: few
D: NA

CDR3: CASSRPGQGSRTGELFF
DNA: TGCGCCAGCAGCCGGCCGGGACAGGGAAGTCGGACCGGGGAGCTGTTTTTT
V: TRBV5-1
J: TRBJ2-2
size: NA
D: TRBD1

CDR3: CASSLGTGGAYGYTF
DNA: TGCGCCAGCAGCCTCGGGACAGGGGGCGCGTATGGCTACACCTTC
V: TRBV4-1
J: TRBJ1-2
size: NA
D: TRBD1

CDR3: CASSLAGGREPYEQYF
DNA: TGTGCCAGCAGCTTAGCTGGAGGGCGGGAACCATACGAGCAGTACTTC
V: TRBV11-2
J: TRBJ2-7
size: few
D: NA

CDR3: CAIGGGGVGNEQFF
DNA: TGTGCGATTGGGGGGGGAGGGGTAGGTAATGAGCAGTTCTTC
V: TRBV19
J: TRBJ2-1
size: NA
D: TRBD2

CDR3: CASSLADLSSGNTIYF
DNA: TGCGCCAGCAGCTTGGCCGATTTGAGCTCTGGAAACACCATATATTTT
V: TRBV5-1
J: TRBJ1-3
size: NA
D: NA

CDR3: CASSGLDRGYDDTQYF
DNA: TGTGCCAGCAGCGGCTTGGACAGGGGTTACGATGATACGCAGTATTTT
V: TRBV5-6
J: TRBJ2-3
size: NA
D: TRBD1

CDR3: CAGSLAPRLAATDTQYF
DNA: TGCGCCGGCAGCTTGGCTCCGAGGCTAGCGGCCACAGATACGCAGTATTTT
V: TRBV5-1
J: TRBJ2-3
size: NA
D: TRBD2

CDR3: CASSKQGARFREKLFF
DNA: TGTGCCAGCAGCAAACAGGGGGCCCGGTTTAGGGAAAAACTGTTTTTT
V: TRBV7-8
J: TRBJ1-4
size: NA
D: TRBD1

CDR3: CASSARTSGRTDTQYF
DNA: TGTGCCAGCAGTGCACGGACTAGCGGGAGAACAGATACGCAGTATTTT
V: TRBV9
J: TRBJ2-3
size: NA
D: TRBD2

CDR3: CASSLLAGNTEAFF
DNA: TGTGCCAGCAGCTTGCTCGCCGGGAACACTGAAGCTTTCTTT
V: TRBV7-9
J: TRBJ1-1
size: NA
D: NA